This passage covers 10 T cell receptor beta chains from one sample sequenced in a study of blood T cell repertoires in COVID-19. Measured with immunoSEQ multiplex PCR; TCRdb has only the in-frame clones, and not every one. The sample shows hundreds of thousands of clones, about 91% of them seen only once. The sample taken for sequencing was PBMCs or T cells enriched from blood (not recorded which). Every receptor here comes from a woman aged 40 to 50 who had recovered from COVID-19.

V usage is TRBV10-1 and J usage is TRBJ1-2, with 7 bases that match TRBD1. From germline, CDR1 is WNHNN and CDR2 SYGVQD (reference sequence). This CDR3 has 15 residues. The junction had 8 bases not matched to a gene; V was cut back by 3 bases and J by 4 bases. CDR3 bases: TGCGCCAGCAGTGATCAAGGGGGCGATACCTATGGCTACACCTTC. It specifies CASSDQGGDTYGYTF.

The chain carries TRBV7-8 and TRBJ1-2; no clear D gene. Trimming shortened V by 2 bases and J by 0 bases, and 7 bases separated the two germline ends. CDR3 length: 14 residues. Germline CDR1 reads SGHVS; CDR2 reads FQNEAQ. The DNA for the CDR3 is TGTGCCAGCAGCTTACCCTCAGCTAACTATGGCTACACCTTC. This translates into CASSLPSANYGYTF.

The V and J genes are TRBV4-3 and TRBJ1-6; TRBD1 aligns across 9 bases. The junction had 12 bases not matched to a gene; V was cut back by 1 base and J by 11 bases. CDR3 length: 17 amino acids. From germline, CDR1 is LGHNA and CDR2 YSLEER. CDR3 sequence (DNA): TGCGCCAGCAGCCAAGTGGGGGCGGGGACAGGGTCAACACCCCTCCACTTT. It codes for CASSQVGAGTGSTPLHF.

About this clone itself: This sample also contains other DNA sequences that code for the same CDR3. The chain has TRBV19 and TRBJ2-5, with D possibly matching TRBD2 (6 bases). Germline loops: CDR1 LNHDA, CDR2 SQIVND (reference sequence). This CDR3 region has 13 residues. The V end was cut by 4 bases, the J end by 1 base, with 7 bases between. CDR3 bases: TGTGCCAGTAGTACGGGACTCCAAGAGACCCAGTACTTC. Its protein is CASSTGLQETQYF. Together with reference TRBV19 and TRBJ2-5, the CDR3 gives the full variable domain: DGGITQSPKYLFRKEGQNVTLSCEQNLNHDAMYWYRQDPGQGLRLIYYSQIVNDFQKGDIAEGYSVSREKKESFPLTVTSAQKNPTAFYLCASSTGLQETQYFGPGTRLLVL.

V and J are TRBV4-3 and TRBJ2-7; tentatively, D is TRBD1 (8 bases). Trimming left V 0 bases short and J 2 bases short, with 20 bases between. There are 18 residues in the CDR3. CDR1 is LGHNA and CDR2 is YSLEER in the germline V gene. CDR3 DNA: TGCGCCAGCAGCCAAGATCTTGGGGGGGACAGGACGACCTACGAGCAGTACTTC. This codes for CASSQDLGGDRTTYEQYF.

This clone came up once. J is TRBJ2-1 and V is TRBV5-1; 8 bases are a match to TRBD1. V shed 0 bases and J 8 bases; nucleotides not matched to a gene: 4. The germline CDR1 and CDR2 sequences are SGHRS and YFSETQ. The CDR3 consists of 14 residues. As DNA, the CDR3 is TGCGCCAGCAGCTTGGTGGACAGGGAGTATGAGCAGTTCTTC. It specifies CASSLVDREYEQFF.

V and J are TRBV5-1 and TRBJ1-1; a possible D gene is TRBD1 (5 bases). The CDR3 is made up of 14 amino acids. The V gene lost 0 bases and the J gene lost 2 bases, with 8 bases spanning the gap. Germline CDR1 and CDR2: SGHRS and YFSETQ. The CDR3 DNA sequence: TGCGCCAGCAGCTTGGACAGGATCAACACTGAAGCTTTCTTT. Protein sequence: CASSLDRINTEAFF. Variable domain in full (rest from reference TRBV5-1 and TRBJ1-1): KAGVTQTPRYLIKTRGQQVTLSCSPISGHRSVSWYQQTPGQGLQFLFEYFSETQRNKGNFPGRFSGRQFSNSRSEMNVSTLELGDSALYLCASSLDRINTEAFFGQGTRLTVV.

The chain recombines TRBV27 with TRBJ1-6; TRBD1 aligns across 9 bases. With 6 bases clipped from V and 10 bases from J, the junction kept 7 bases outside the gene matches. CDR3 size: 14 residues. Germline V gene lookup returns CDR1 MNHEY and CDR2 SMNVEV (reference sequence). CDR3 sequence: CASRVTGGSSPLHF. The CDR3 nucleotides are TGTGCCAGCAGAGTGACAGGGGGATCCTCACCCCTCCACTTT.

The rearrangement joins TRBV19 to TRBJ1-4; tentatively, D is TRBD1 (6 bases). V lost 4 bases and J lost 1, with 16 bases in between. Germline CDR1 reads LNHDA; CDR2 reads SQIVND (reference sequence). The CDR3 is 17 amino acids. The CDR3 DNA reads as TGTGCCAGTAGTACAACAGGGTTGGGCTTAACTAATGAAAAACTGTTTTTT. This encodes CASSTTGLGLTNEKLFF.

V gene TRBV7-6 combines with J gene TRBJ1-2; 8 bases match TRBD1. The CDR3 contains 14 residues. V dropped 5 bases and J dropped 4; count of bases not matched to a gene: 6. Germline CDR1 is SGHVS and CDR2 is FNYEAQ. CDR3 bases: TGTGCCAGCAGCGCGACAGGGGTTGGCTATGGCTACACCTTC. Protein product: CASSATGVGYGYTF.